The 7 T cell receptor beta chains below all came from one sample that was sequenced in a study of blood T cell repertoires in COVID-19. Assay used: immunoSEQ multiplex PCR; TCRdb lists only in-frame clones, some missing. Counted here are about 64,000 clones, approximately 90% occurring once; the ten biggest clones make up 1.5% to 2%. The sequenced sample consisted of peripheral blood. These receptor sequences come from a human donor in a cohort sampled during active COVID-19.

The CDR3 reads CASTALGLASYEQYF. The CDR3 bases are TGTGCCAGCACCGCCCTAGGACTAGCATCCTACGAGCAGTACTTC. This chain joins TRBV11-2 and TRBJ2-7; the match to TRBD2 covers 8 bases. Germline V lookup: CDR1 SGHAT, CDR2 FQNNGV. The CDR3 spans 15 residues. Trimming took 7 bases from V and 1 from J; bases not matched to a gene: 9.

This chain joins TRBV28 and TRBJ1-2, with 7 bases matching TRBD1. Germline V gene sequence: CDR1 MDHEN, CDR2 SYDVKM. With 6 bases clipped from V and 6 bases from J, the junction kept 7 bases outside the gene matches. The CDR3 covers 13 residues. The CDR3 is CASRADREDGYTF. For the CDR3, the DNA is TGTGCCAGCAGAGCCGACAGGGAGGATGGCTACACCTTC.

This clone was observed once. The chain recombines TRBV5-1 with TRBJ2-1, with TRBD2 matching 7 bases. CDR3 length: 15 amino acids. The J segment lost 8 bases and the V segment lost 3 bases, leaving 11 bases of the junction unmatched. CDR1 and CDR2 from the germline V gene are SGHRS and YFSETQ. The DNA of the CDR3 is TGCGCCAGCAGCTCGCGCGGCGGGAGCTCGCATGAGCAGTTCTTC. Its translation is CASSSRGGSSHEQFF.

V usage is TRBV7-3 and J usage is TRBJ2-1, with TRBD2 identical over 7 bases. CDR1 is SGHTA, CDR2 FQGTGA, per germline. The trim removed 5 bases at V and 9 bases at J, leaving 13 bases unmatched. The CDR3 runs to 15 residues. CDR3 bases: TGTGCCAGCAGCCCACTACATGGGCTAGCGGCTGAGCAGTTCTTC. Translated, it gives CASSPLHGLAAEQFF.

This clone has only a few counts. The rearrangement joins TRBV5-4 to TRBJ1-2; TRBD1 matches 10 bases. In germline, CDR1 is SGHNT, CDR2 YYREEE (reference sequence). Trimming removed 3 bases from V and 5 bases from J; junction bases left unmatched: 4. The CDR3 spans 14 residues. As DNA, the CDR3 is TGTGCCAGCAGCTCCGGACAGGGGGGGTATGGCTACACCTTC. Protein product: CASSSGQGGYGYTF.

This clone was observed a handful of times. The chain joins TRBV7-8 to TRBJ2-7; TRBD2 matches at 7 bases. V lost 5 bases to trimming and J lost 4 bases; unmatched junction nucleotides: 11. The germline gives CDR1 SGHVS, CDR2 FQNEAQ. The CDR3 has 15 residues. CDR3 residues: CASSPISGLLYEQYF. Written as DNA, the CDR3 is TGTGCCAGCAGCCCCATATCGGGACTACTTTACGAGCAGTACTTC.

The CDR3 bases are TGTGCCAGCAGCTTGCAGGGGGTAACCTACGAGCAGTACTTC. The encoded protein is CASSLQGVTYEQYF. V is TRBV5-4 and J is TRBJ2-7; TRBD1 aligns across 7 bases. This CDR3 spans 14 amino acids. V trimming: 1 base; J trimming: 2 bases; junction bases outside the gene matches: 3. CDR1 SGHNT and CDR2 YYREEE come from the germline V gene (reference sequence).